The entry below gives a single TCR beta chain sequence along with its context. Antigen specificity is unknown. These data belong to a study of cytomegalovirus exposure and HLA in healthy donors. The overall study: Among the roughly 400 genotyped donors, approximately 81% were placed in the Caucasian-associated ancestry cluster. The study's findings and limits: Rare TCR sequences predominated, though certain public TCRs were found in many donors. Researchers reportedly found TCR beta sequences accurately predicted most subjects' HLA-A and HLA-B alleles. CMV antigen specificity was confirmed in vitro for three CMV-associated chains.

In the PCR, 60 Vbeta and 13 Jbeta primers were used. This table comes from immunoSEQ multiplex PCR, and its TCRdb copy is limited to in-frame clones, with some not included. This sample's table has approximately 79,000 clones. CDR1 and CDR2 (germline): KGHSH, LQKENI. J gave up 6 bases and V 0 bases, and 2 bases lay outside the gene matches. The CDR3 contains 14 residues. The chain links TRBV18 to TRBJ2-1; 7 bases align to TRBD2. The source is a man between 40 and 49 years old in good health and CMV-seronegative. The sequencing sample was made of PBMCs. The DNA of the CDR3 is TGTGCCAGCTCACCACCGACTAGCCCCAATGAGCAGTTCTTC. Its translation is CASSPPTSPNEQFF.